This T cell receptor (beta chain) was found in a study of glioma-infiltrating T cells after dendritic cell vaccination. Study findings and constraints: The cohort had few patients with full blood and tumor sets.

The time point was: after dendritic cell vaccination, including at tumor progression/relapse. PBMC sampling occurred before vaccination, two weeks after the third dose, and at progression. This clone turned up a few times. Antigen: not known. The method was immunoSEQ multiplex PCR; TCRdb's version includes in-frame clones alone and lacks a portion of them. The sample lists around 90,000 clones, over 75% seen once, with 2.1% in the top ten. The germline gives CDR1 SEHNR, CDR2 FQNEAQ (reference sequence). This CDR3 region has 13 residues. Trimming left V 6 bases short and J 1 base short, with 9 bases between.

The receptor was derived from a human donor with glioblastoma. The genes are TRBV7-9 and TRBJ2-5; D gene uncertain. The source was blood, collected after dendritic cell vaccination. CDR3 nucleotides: TGTGCCAGCAGGCGGTCCGTCCAAGAGACCCAGTACTTC. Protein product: CASRRSVQETQYF. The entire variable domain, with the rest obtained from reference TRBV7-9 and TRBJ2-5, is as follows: DTGVSQNPRHKITKRGQNVTFRCDPISEHNRLYWYRQTLGQGPEFLTYFQNEAQLEKSRLLSDRFSAERPKGSFSTLEIQRTEQGDSAMYLCASRRSVQETQYFGPGTRLLVL.